This T cell receptor delta chain was recovered during a study of gammadelta T cells in human blood. By share of the sample, this clone is large. Its antigen is not identified. The CDR3 is made up of 18 amino acids. Looked up from germline, CDR1 is NSMFDY and CDR2 is ISSIKDK. Trimming at V came to 5 bases and at J to 5 bases, leaving 24 bases not matched to a gene. TCRdb re-identified clones in the RT-PCR reads via CATT. The table lists around 1,000 delta-chain clones, 6.5% to 9% of them singletons, with around 10% in the top ten. General study findings and limits: Microbial exposure appeared to drive polyclonal γδ T cell expansion after birth.

This clonotype originated in a human donor. The sample consisted of non-Vgamma9Vdelta2 gamma-delta T cells from adult blood. This rearrangement joins TRAV29/DV5 to TRDJ1; TRDD3 aligns across 7 bases. The CDR3 loop reads CAARDTLRWYALSDKLIF. CDR3 DNA: TGTGCAGCCAGGGATACTCTACGGTGGTACGCGTTGTCAGATAAACTCATCTTT.